This T cell receptor beta chain stems from a study of T cells expressing NK-cell markers. The wider study: Beta-chain profiling covered CD3+CD56+NKG2C+, CD3+CD56+NKG2C- and CD3+CD56-NKG2C+ sorted subsets. Out of eight donors sequenced, seven tested HCMV-seropositive and the remaining one seronegative.

As for this clonotype: What it recognizes is unknown.

The CDR3 extends over 15 amino acids. Per the germline V gene, CDR1 is DFQATT and CDR2 is SNEGSKA (reference sequence). Reanalyzing the 5' RACE reads, TCRdb keeps one entry per CDR3 protein, without DNA. The sample data list hundreds of thousands of distinct CDR3 sequences. Findings and caveats of the study: Where several donors were concerned, these clonotypes also led the CD3+CD56-NKG2C+ fraction. There remained a lack of clarity about HCMV specificity of expanded NKG2C+ T cell clones.

Sequenced input: blood T cells: a sorted CD56 or NKG2C T cell subset, CD4+ or CD8+ T cells, or bulk PBMC T cells (not recorded which). The genes are TRBV20-1 and TRBJ1-5; without DNA, the TCRdb call of TRBD1 cannot be checked. The sequence derives from a man aged 18-30 years in good health. CDR3 region: CSARGPGQSNQPQHF.